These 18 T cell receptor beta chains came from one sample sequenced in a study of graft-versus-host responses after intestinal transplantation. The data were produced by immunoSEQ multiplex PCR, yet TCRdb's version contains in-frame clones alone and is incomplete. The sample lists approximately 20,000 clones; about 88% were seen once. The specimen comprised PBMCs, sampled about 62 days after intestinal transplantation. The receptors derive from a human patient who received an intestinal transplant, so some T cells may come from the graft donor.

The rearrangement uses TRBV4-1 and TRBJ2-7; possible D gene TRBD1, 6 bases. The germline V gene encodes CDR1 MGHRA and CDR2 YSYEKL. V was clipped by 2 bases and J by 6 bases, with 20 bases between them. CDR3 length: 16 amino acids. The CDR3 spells CASSQRDTVRASEQYF. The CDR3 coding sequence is TGCGCCAGCAGCCAACGGGACACAGTCCGCGCATCCGAGCAGTACTTC.

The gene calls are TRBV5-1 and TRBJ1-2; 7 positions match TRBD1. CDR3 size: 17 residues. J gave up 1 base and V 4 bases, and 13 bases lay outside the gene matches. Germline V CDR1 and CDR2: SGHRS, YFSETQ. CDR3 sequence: CASSTGQTPPLNYGYTF. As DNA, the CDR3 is TGCGCCAGCAGCACGGGACAGACCCCCCCACTTAACTATGGCTACACCTTC.

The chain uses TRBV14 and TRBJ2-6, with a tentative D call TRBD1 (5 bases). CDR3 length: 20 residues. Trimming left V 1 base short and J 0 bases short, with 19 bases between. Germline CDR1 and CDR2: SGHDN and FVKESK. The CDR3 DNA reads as TGTGCCAGCAGCCAAGGGGGCTGGAACAAGTTTTACTCTGGGGCCAACGTCCTGACTTTC. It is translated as CASSQGGWNKFYSGANVLTF. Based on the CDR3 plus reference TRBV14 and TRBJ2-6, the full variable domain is EAGVTQFPSHSVIEKGQTVTLRCDPISGHDNLYWYRRVMGKEIKFLLHFVKESKQDESGMPNNRFLAERTGGTYSTLKVQPAELEDSGVYFCASSQGGWNKFYSGANVLTFGAGSRLTVL.

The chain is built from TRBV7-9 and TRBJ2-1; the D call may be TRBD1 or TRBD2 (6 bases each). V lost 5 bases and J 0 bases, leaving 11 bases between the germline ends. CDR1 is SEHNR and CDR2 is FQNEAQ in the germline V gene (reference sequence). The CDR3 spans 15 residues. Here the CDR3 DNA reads TGTGCCAGCAGCCCTAGGGGGGACTCCTACAATGAGCAGTTCTTC. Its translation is CASSPRGDSYNEQFF.

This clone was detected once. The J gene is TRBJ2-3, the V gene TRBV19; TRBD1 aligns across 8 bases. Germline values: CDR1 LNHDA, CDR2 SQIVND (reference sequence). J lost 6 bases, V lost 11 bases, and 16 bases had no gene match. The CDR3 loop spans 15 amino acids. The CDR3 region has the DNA TGTGCCGGTTACTGTCGGACAGGGCTCCTGGATACGCAGTATTTT. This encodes CAGYCRTGLLDTQYF.

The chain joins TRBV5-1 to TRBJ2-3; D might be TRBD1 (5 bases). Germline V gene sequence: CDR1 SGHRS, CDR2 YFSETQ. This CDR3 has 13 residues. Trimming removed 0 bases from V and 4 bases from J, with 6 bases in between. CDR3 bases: TGCGCCAGCAGCTTGGAGGGGTCAGATACGCAGTATTTT. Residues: CASSLEGSDTQYF.

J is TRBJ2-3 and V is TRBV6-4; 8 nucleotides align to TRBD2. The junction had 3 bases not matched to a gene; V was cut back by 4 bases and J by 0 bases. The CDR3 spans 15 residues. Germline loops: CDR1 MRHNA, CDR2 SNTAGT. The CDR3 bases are TGTGCCAGCAGTGTGAGCGGGGGAAGCACAGATACGCAGTATTTT. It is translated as CASSVSGGSTDTQYF.

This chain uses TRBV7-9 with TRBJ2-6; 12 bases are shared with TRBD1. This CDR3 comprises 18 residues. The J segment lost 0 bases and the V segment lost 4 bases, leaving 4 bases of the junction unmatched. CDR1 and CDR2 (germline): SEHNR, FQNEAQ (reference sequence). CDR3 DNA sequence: TGTGCCAGCAGCTCCGGGACAGGGGGCGCCTCTGGGGCCAACGTCCTGACTTTC. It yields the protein CASSSGTGGASGANVLTF.

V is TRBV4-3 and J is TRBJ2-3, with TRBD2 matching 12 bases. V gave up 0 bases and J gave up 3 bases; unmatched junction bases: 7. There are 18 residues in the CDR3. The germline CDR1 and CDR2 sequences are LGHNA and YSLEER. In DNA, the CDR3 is TGCGCCAGCAGCCAAGATTTGCTAGCGGGGGGGCGGACAGATACGCAGTATTTT. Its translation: CASSQDLLAGGRTDTQYF.

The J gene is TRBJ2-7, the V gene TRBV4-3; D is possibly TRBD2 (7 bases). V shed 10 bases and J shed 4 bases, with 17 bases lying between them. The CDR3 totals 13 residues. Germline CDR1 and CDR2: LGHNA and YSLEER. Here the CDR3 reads CAMQIRGGYEQYF. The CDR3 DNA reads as TGCGCCATGCAGATTAGGGGGGGTTACGAGCAGTACTTC.

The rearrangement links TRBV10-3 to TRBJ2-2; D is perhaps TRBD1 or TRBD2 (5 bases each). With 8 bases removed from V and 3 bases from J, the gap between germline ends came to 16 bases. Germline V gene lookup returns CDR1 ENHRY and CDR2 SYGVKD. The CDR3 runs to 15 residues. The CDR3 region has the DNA TGTGCCATCGCCCGGGGCCCTGGAGACACCGGGGAGCTGTTTTTT. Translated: CAIARGPGDTGELFF.

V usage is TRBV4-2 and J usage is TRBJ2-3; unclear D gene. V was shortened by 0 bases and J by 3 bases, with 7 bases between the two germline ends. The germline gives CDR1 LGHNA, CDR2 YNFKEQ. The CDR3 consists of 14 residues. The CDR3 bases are TGTGCCAGCAGCCAAGATGTCGGGACAGATACGCAGTATTTT. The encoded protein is CASSQDVGTDTQYF.

For the CDR3, the DNA is TGTGCTAGTGGTCTCCCCGGGGGGGAACTCCAAGAGACCCAGTACTTC. This gives the protein CASGLPGGELQETQYF. The rearrangement joins TRBV12-5 to TRBJ2-5, with 8 nucleotides matching TRBD2. Trimming at V came to 5 bases and at J to 1 base, leaving 9 bases not matched to a gene. The CDR3 totals 16 residues. The germline gives CDR1 LGHNT, CDR2 FRNRAP.

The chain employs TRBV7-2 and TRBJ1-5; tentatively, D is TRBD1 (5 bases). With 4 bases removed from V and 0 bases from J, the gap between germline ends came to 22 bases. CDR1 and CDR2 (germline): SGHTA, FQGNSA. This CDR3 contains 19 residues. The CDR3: CASSSSPAGTFISNQPQHF. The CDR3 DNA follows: TGTGCCAGCAGCTCCTCCCCGGCGGGGACTTTTATTAGCAATCAGCCCCAGCATTTT.

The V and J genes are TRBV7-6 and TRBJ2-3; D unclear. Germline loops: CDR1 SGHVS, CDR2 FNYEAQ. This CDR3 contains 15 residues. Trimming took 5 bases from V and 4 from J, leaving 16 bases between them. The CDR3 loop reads CASSIGSAFPDTQYF. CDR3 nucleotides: TGTGCCAGCAGCATAGGAAGTGCCTTCCCAGATACGCAGTATTTT.

The CDR3: CASSFRTSRQETQYF. DNA of the CDR3: TGTGCCAGCAGCTTCAGGACTAGCAGGCAAGAGACCCAGTACTTC. The chain recombines TRBV7-2 with TRBJ2-5; TRBD2 matches at 8 bases. The trim removed 3 bases at V and 2 bases at J, leaving 5 bases unmatched. Germline V gene data show CDR1 as SGHTA and CDR2 as FQGNSA. The CDR3 has 15 residues.

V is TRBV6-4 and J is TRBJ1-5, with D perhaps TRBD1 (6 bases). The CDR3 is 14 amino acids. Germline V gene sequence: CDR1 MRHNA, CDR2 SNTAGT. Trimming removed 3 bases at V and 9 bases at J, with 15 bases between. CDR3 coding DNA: TGTGCCAGCAGTGAACCCAACAGGGTCTGGCCCCAGCATTTT. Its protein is CASSEPNRVWPQHF.

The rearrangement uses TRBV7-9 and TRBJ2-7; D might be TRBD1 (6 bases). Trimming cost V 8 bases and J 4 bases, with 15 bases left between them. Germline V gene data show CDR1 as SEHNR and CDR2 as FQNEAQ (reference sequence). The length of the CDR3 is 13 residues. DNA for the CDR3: TGTGCCAGCCAGTTCCCACAGGGTTACGAGCAGTACTTC. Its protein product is CASQFPQGYEQYF.